The rows below give T cell receptor beta chains drawn from one sample of a study of technical replicates of blood from a handful of donors. The protocol was immunoSEQ multiplex PCR, while the TCRdb copy is restricted to in-frame clones and leaves out a portion. The table lists 51,000 or so clones, around nine tenths of them singletons, with 3% to 5% in the top ten. Source material: PBMCs. Receptors were obtained from a human donor in good health. Some clones in this sample may be carry-over from other donors' samples. Each CDR3 is given with its conserved first and last residue. A D gene is named only where the DNA matches it firmly. Only part of the rows carry a size: once, few, many, or a class if the clone is expanded.

J gene,clone size,CDR3 length,D gene,V gene,CDR3 protein,CDR3 DNA
TRBJ2-3,-,17,-,TRBV9,CASSPEGRRSPGDTQYF,TGTGCCAGCAGCCCAGAGGGAAGGAGGAGCCCGGGGGATACGCAGTATTTT
TRBJ2-2,-,15,TRBD2,TRBV5-6,CASSRTSGKAGELFF,TGTGCCAGCAGTCGGACTAGCGGGAAGGCCGGGGAGCTGTTTTTT
TRBJ1-6,once,17,-,TRBV2,CASRSSTGRAENSPLHF,TGTGCCAGCAGGAGCTCGACAGGCCGTGCCGAAAATTCACCCCTCCACTTT
TRBJ2-7,once,15,TRBD1,TRBV7-2,CASSLAGTGSSEQYF,TGTGCCAGCAGCTTGGCCGGGACAGGGTCCTCCGAGCAGTACTTC
TRBJ1-2,-,13,-,TRBV29-1,CSVEEEPLYGYTF,TGCAGCGTTGAGGAGGAGCCGCTCTATGGCTACACCTTC
TRBJ2-7,-,15,-,TRBV18,CASSPSRGLSYEQYF,TGTGCCAGCTCACCAAGCAGGGGTCTCTCTTACGAGCAGTACTTC
TRBJ1-6,-,15,TRBD1,TRBV5-4,CASSSNRGRGSPLHF,TGTGCCAGCAGCTCGAACAGGGGGCGCGGATCACCCCTCCACTTT
TRBJ1-1,-,16,-,TRBV5-4,CASSAPGGGSNTEAFF,TGTGCCAGCAGCGCCCCAGGCGGGGGATCTAACACTGAAGCTTTCTTT
TRBJ2-7,-,13,-,TRBV5-4,CASSPDLPGKQYF,TGTGCCAGCAGCCCGGATCTCCCAGGGAAGCAGTACTTC
TRBJ2-1,few,15,-,TRBV21-1,CASSSPGFSYNEQFF,TGTGCCAGCAGCAGCCCAGGGTTCTCCTACAATGAGCAGTTCTTC
TRBJ2-3,-,16,-,TRBV11-1,CASSLVNSGSTDTQYF,TGTGCCAGCAGCTTAGTTAATAGCGGCAGCACAGATACGCAGTATTTT
TRBJ1-1,-,14,TRBD1,TRBV30,CAWRGQGRNTEAFF,TGTGCCTGGAGGGGACAGGGACGGAACACTGAAGCTTTCTTT
TRBJ2-7,-,15,TRBD2,TRBV5-1,CARELRGTSKYEQYF,TGCGCCAGAGAGCTCCGCGGGACTAGCAAATACGAGCAGTACTTC
TRBJ2-6,-,17,TRBD1,TRBV10-2,CASTVGTGDSGANVLTF,TGCGCCAGCACGGTCGGGACAGGGGACTCTGGGGCCAACGTCCTGACTTTC
TRBJ1-5,-,16,-,TRBV4-3,CASSLNAEYSNQPQHF,TGCGCCAGCAGCCTAAATGCGGAGTATAGCAATCAGCCCCAGCATTTT
TRBJ2-7,-,15,-,TRBV7-9,CASNNNRDKSREQYF,TGTGCCAGCAACAACAACCGGGACAAGTCCCGCGAGCAGTACTTC
TRBJ2-1,once,15,-,TRBV9,CASSAASEPYNEQFF,TGTGCCAGCAGCGCCGCGTCGGAGCCCTACAATGAGCAGTTCTTC
TRBJ1-1,-,16,TRBD1,TRBV4-1,CASSQGTGGSYTEAFF,TGCGCCAGCAGCCAAGGGACAGGGGGCAGTTACACTGAAGCTTTCTTT
TRBJ1-1,-,13,-,TRBV27,CASSLGARTEAFF,TGTGCCAGCAGTTTGGGGGCGCGCACTGAAGCTTTCTTT
TRBJ1-2,-,15,TRBD1,TRBV7-2,CASSSSPPPMGQTNF,TGTGCCAGCAGCTCAAGCCCTCCGCCTATGGGACAGACTAACTTC
TRBJ2-3,-,13,TRBD1,TRBV25-1,CASSKPGGDTQYF,TGTGCCAGCAGCAAACCAGGGGGAGATACGCAGTATTTT
TRBJ1-1,-,13,-,TRBV30,CAWQRDGYTEAFF,TGTGCCTGGCAGAGGGATGGGTACACTGAAGCTTTCTTT
TRBJ1-1,-,13,-,TRBV10-3,CAIRETGNTEAFF,TGTGCCATCAGAGAGACAGGGAACACTGAAGCTTTCTTT
TRBJ1-4,-,11,-,TRBV19,CAAIQGEKLFF,TGTGCCGCGATACAGGGTGAAAAACTGTTTTTT
TRBJ2-7,-,13,-,TRBV4-1,CASSPYVNYEQYF,TGCGCCAGCAGCCCGTATGTAAACTACGAGCAGTACTTC
TRBJ2-2,-,16,-,TRBV19,CASSSQLGTNTGELFF,TGTGCCAGTAGTTCCCAACTAGGGACGAACACCGGGGAGCTGTTTTTT
TRBJ2-5,-,16,TRBD2,TRBV7-9,CASSFKLAGGQETQYF,TGTGCCAGCAGCTTCAAGTTAGCGGGAGGACAAGAGACCCAGTACTTC
TRBJ2-3,-,16,TRBD2,TRBV6-4,CASSDRGTSLADTQYF,TGTGCCAGCAGTGACCGGGGGACTAGTCTCGCAGATACGCAGTATTTT
TRBJ1-2,-,15,TRBD1,TRBV7-2,CASSPSAGGNYGYTF,TGTGCCAGCAGCCCCAGTGCAGGGGGCAACTATGGCTACACCTTC